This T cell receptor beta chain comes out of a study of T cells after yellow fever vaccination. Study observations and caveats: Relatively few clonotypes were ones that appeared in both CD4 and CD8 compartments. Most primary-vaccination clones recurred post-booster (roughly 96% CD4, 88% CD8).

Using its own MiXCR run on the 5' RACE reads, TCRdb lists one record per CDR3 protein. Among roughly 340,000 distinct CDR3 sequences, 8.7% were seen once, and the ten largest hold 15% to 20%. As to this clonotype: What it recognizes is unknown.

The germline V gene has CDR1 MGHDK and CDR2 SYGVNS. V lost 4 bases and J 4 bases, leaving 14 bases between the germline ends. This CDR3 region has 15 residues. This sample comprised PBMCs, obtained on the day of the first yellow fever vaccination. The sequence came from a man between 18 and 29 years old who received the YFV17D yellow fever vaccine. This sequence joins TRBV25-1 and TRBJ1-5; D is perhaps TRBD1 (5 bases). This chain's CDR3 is CASSGPGGDNQPQHF. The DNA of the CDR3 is TGTGCCAGCAGTGGACCTGGGGGGGATAATCAGCCCCAGCATTTT.